This section outlines one T cell receptor (beta chain) sequence together with its context. Its antigen remains unknown. The data originate from a study of CD8 T cells in Susac syndrome. Study context: Active disease was present in about 6 of the sequenced Susac syndrome patients, and remission in eight or nine. Regarding the study as a whole: Among people with Susac, CD8+ clonal expansion was greatest in TEMRA cells and active patients.

RNA was extracted with the RNeasy kit, and a quantity of 0.5 to 1 ug was reverse transcribed using random hexamers. TCRdb reprocessed the immunoSEQ multiplex PCR reads via MiXCR and lists one record per CDR3 protein. The sample has around 100,000 distinct CDR3 sequences, nearly 97% seen once; the top ten hold 0.3%. The authors negatively isolated CD8+ and CD4+ T cells and FACS-enriched TEMRA cells. Sequencing input: CD8+ T cells from PBMCs. The sequence came from a human donor with Susac syndrome.

CDR3 DNA: TGTGCCAGCAGTTACTCGGCTAGCGGGGGAAAGAACACCGGGGAGCTGTTTTTT. Its translation: CASSYSASGGKNTGELFF. The chain links TRBV6-2 or TRBV6-3 to TRBJ2-2; the match to TRBD2 covers 10 bases. The CDR3 has 18 residues. Germline trimming cut 0 bases from V and 1 base from J; bases unmatched to any gene: 5. Germline values: CDR1 MNHEY, CDR2 SVGEGT.